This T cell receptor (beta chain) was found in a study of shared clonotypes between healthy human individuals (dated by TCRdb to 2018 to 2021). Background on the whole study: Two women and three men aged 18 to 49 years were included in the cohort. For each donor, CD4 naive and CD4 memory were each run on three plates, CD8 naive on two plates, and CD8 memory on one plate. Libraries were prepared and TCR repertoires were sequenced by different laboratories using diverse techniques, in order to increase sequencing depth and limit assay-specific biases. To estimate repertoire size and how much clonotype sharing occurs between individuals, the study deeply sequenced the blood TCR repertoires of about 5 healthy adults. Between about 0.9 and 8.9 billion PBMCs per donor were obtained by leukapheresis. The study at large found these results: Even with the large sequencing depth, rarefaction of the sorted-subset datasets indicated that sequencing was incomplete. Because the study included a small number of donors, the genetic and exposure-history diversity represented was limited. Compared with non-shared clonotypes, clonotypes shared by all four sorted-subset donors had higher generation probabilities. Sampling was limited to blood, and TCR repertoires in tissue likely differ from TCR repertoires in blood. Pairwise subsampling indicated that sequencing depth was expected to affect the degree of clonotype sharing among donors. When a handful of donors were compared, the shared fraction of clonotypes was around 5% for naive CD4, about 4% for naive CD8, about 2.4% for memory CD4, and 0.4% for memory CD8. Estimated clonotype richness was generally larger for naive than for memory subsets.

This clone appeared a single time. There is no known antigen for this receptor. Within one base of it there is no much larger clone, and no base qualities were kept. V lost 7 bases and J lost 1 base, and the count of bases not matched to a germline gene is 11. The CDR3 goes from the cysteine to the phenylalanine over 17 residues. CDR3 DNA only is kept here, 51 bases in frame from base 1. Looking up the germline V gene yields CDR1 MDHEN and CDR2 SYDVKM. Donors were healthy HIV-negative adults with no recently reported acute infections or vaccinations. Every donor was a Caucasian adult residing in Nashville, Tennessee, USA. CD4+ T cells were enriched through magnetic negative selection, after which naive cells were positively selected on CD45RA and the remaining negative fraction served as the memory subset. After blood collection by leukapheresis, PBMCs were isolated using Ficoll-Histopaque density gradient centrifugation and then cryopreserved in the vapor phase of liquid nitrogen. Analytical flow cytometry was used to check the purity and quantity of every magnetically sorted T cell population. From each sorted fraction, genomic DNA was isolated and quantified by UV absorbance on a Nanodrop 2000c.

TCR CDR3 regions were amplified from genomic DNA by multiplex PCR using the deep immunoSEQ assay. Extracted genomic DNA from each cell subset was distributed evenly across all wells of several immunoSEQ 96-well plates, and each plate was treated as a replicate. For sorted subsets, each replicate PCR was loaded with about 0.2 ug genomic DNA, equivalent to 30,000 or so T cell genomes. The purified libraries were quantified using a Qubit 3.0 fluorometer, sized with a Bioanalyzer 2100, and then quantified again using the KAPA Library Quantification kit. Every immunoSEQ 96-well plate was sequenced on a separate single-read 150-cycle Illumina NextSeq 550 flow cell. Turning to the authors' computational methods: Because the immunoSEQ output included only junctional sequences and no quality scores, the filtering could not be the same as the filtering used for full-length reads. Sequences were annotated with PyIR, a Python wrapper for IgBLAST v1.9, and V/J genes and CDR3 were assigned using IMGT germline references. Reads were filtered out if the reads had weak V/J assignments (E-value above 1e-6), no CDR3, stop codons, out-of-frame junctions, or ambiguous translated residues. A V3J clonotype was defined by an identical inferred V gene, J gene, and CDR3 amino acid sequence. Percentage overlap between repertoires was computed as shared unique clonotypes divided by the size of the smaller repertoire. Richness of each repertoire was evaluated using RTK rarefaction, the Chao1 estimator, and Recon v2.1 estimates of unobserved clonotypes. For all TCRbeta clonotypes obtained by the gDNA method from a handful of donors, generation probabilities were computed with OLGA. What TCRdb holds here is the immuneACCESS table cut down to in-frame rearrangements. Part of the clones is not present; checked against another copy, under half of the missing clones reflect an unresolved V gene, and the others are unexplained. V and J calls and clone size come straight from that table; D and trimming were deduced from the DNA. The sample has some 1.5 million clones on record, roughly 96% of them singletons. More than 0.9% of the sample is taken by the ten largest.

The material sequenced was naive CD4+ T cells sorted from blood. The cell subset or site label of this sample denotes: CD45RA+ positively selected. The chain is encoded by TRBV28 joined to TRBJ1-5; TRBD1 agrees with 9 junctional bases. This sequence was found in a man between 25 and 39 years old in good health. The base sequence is TGTGCCAGCACCCGGGACAGGGTCGTAGAGAGCAATCAGCCCCAGCATTTT. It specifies CASTRDRVVESNQPQHF.